This T cell receptor beta chain comes out of a study of blood T cell repertoires in COVID-19. Study overall: COVID-19 samples from acute and convalescent phases originated in the United States, Italy and Spain. T cells, B-cell-depleted T cells, or PBMCs provided the cDNA or gDNA that served as material.

In the authors' workflow: Amplification of reference gene primers provided the estimated nucleated cell counts. Sequenced by immunoSEQ multiplex PCR; TCRdb stores in-frame clones only, minus some. Clone size and the V and J calls come from that table; the DNA yielded D and trimming. The table lists tens of thousands of clones, 88% of them singletons. CDR3 length: 13 residues. With 1 base removed from V and 4 bases from J, the gap between germline ends came to 6 bases. Per the germline V gene, CDR1 is SEHNR and CDR2 is FQNEAQ (reference sequence). The sequencing input was peripheral blood. The source is a human donor in a cohort sampled during active COVID-19. This chain connects TRBV7-9 to TRBJ2-3; D is possibly TRBD1 (6 bases). The CDR3 region has the DNA TGTGCCAGCAGCTTAGAGGGGGCAGATACGCAGTATTTT. Protein sequence: CASSLEGADTQYF.